This entry features one TCR beta chain sequence. The data are from a study of T cells in Graves' hyperthyroidism and ophthalmopathy. Amplification of TCR beta CDR3 regions used RNA as the template. The TCR CDR3 first-round RT-PCR relied on the HTBI primer set. TCRdb independently ran MiXCR on the multiplex PCR reads; one entry per CDR3 protein. The sample lists about 360,000 distinct CDR3 sequences; around 16% were seen once. PBMCs were collected from a roughly 10 ml volume of fresh peripheral blood. The CDR3 is 14 residues long. The V gene end was trimmed by 6 bases and the J gene end by 6 bases; junction bases not matched to a gene: 6. Germline V gene data show CDR1 as SGHNT and CDR2 as YYREEE (reference sequence).

Source material: blood. This receptor was identified in a woman between 18 and 29 years old with Graves' hyperthyroidism that later progressed to Graves' ophthalmopathy. The chain combines TRBV5-4 with TRBJ2-4; 10 nucleotides align to TRBD1. CDR3 bases: TGTGCCAGCAAAGATGGACAGGGGGGAAACATTCAGTACTTC. Translated, it gives CASKDGQGGNIQYF.